This paragraph reports one T cell receptor (beta chain). The target antigen is unknown. Losses at the gene ends were 5 bases for V and 3 bases for J; bases not matched to a gene: 13. From germline, CDR1 is SGHRS and CDR2 YFSETQ. The length of the CDR3 is 18 residues. The sample originates from a study of blood T cells in healthy people across ages. Notes on the study in general: Researchers said unsorted PBMCs prevented a conclusive naive versus antigen-experienced comparison.

It was with a sample-barcoded 5' primer and a J-beta primer mix that a second PCR of roughly 7 to 12 cycles was run. TCRdb reprocessed the 5' RACE reads via MiXCR and lists one record per CDR3 protein. The profile shows about 1 million distinct CDR3 sequences, approximately 26% of them singletons. These data were also reused for a study on T cells of mothers and their children. From that study: Detection yielded no persistent microchimeric T cell clones.

The clonotype originates from a girl aged 2 to 10 in good health. The V call is TRBV5-1, the J call TRBJ2-6, with TRBD1 matching over 8 bases. Input material: blood. The CDR3 loop reads CASSPQSGGAFGANVLTF. DNA for the CDR3: TGCGCCAGCAGTCCCCAATCAGGGGGCGCGTTTGGGGCCAACGTCCTGACTTTC.